The 14 T cell receptor beta chains below were found in one sample sequenced in a study of shared clonotypes between healthy human individuals. Clones were read by immunoSEQ multiplex PCR, and TCRdb kept only the in-frame ones, dropping some. The sample lists approximately 1.9 million clones, approximately 92% occurring once. Terminally differentiated effector memory CD45RA+ cells were excluded from the naive CD8 cells, which were CD45RO-negative and positively selected for CCR7. Sequencing was carried out using naive CD8+ T cells from PBMCs. Receptor source: a man younger than 30 in good health. Some clones in this sample may be carry-over from other donors' samples.

J is TRBJ2-1 and V is TRBV11-2, with D possibly called TRBD1 or TRBD2 (5 bases each). The CDR3 has 15 amino acids. CDR1 and CDR2 from the germline V gene are SGHAT and FQNNGV. Trimming took 1 base from V and 5 from J, leaving 12 bases between them. The CDR3 spells CASSLASGANNEQFF. In DNA form, the CDR3 reads TGTGCCAGCAGCTTAGCCTCCGGGGCGAACAATGAGCAGTTCTTC.

The chain uses TRBV28 and TRBJ1-2; 9 bases map to TRBD1. Germline lookup yields CDR1 MDHEN and CDR2 SYDVKM. CDR3 length: 20 residues. V trimming: 5 bases; J trimming: 5 bases; junction bases outside the gene matches: 24. The CDR3 is CASSRPTRDRDLHFLYGYTF. The CDR3 coding sequence is TGTGCCAGCAGTCGACCTACCCGGGACAGGGACCTTCATTTCTTATATGGCTACACCTTC.

The V gene is TRBV7-9, the J gene TRBJ2-5; tentative D call: TRBD1 (6 bases). Trimming took 5 bases from V and 4 from J, leaving 20 bases between them. CDR1 is SEHNR and CDR2 is FQNEAQ in the germline V gene (reference sequence). The CDR3 totals 16 residues. The CDR3 spells CASSHPPGSRGETQYF. CDR3 DNA sequence: TGTGCCAGCAGCCACCCCCCGGGCTCCAGGGGAGAGACCCAGTACTTC. The full variable domain, rest sourced from reference TRBV7-9 and TRBJ2-5, is DTGVSQNPRHKITKRGQNVTFRCDPISEHNRLYWYRQTLGQGPEFLTYFQNEAQLEKSRLLSDRFSAERPKGSFSTLEIQRTEQGDSAMYLCASSHPPGSRGETQYFGPGTRLLVL.

This chain connects TRBV7-9 to TRBJ2-7; the match to TRBD1 covers 9 bases. CDR1 is SEHNR, CDR2 FQNEAQ, per germline (reference sequence). V shed 4 bases and J 3 bases; nucleotides not matched to a gene: 7. The CDR3 length is 15 residues. The CDR3 here is CASSSRGQGFYEQYF. The CDR3, as DNA: TGTGCCAGCAGCTCCCGGGGACAGGGCTTCTACGAGCAGTACTTC. Using reference TRBV7-9 and TRBJ2-7 for the parts outside the CDR3, the full variable domain is DTGVSQNPRHKITKRGQNVTFRCDPISEHNRLYWYRQTLGQGPEFLTYFQNEAQLEKSRLLSDRFSAERPKGSFSTLEIQRTEQGDSAMYLCASSSRGQGFYEQYFGPGTRLTVT.

The rearrangement joins TRBV9 to TRBJ2-3, with TRBD2 as a possible D gene (6 bases). The germline gives CDR1 SGDLS, CDR2 YYNGEE. The CDR3 consists of 15 residues. V lost 3 bases and J lost 2, with 13 bases in between. The CDR3 nucleotides read TGTGCCAGCAGCGATACCCTAGCGCCCACAGATACGCAGTATTTT. The encoded protein is CASSDTLAPTDTQYF.

The chain carries TRBV5-1 and TRBJ1-1, with 11 bases lining up with TRBD1. This CDR3 is built from 15 residues. Germline V gene sequence: CDR1 SGHRS, CDR2 YFSETQ. Trimming cost V 0 bases and J 6 bases; bases outside gene matches: 4. CDR3 sequence reads: CASSLVGTGGPEAFF. DNA for the CDR3: TGCGCCAGCAGCTTGGTCGGGACAGGGGGACCTGAAGCTTTCTTT.

The chain employs TRBV5-1 and TRBJ1-4; D is possibly TRBD1 (5 bases). This CDR3 comprises 19 residues. Looked up from germline, CDR1 is SGHRS and CDR2 is YFSETQ. Trimming took off 0 bases at V and 0 bases at J, with 18 bases between the two ends. The CDR3 DNA is TGCGCCAGCAGCTTGGGAGGATGGATTAAGACAGCAACTAATGAAAAACTGTTTTTT. Amino acids: CASSLGGWIKTATNEKLFF. Supplemented by reference TRBV5-1 and TRBJ1-4, the full variable domain reads KAGVTQTPRYLIKTRGQQVTLSCSPISGHRSVSWYQQTPGQGLQFLFEYFSETQRNKGNFPGRFSGRQFSNSRSEMNVSTLELGDSALYLCASSLGGWIKTATNEKLFFGSGTQLSVL.

The genes are TRBV10-3 and TRBJ1-1; maybe TRBD1 (6 bases). Deletions cut 7 bases from V and 4 bases from J, with 16 bases between. The germline gives CDR1 ENHRY, CDR2 SYGVKD. The CDR3 spans 14 residues. Written as DNA, the CDR3 is TGTGCCATCACTCCAGGGGTTGGTGGCACTGAAGCTTTCTTT. Translated: CAITPGVGGTEAFF.

The chain combines TRBV11-2 with TRBJ2-7, with 8 bases identical to TRBD1. Losses at the gene ends were 1 base for V and 2 bases for J; bases not matched to a gene: 4. The CDR3 is 15 residues long. Germline V gene sequence: CDR1 SGHAT, CDR2 FQNNGV. The CDR3 DNA reads TGTGCCAGCAGCTTAGCACAGGGGGTGACCTACGAGCAGTACTTC. It is translated as CASSLAQGVTYEQYF.

The chain links TRBV7-8 to TRBJ2-1, with 8 bases fitting TRBD2. The trim removed 5 bases at V and 2 bases at J, leaving 5 bases unmatched. Germline values: CDR1 SGHVS, CDR2 FQNEAQ. The CDR3 contains 15 residues. This chain's CDR3 is CASSASGQAYNEQFF. The CDR3 DNA follows: TGTGCCAGCAGCGCTAGCGGGCAAGCCTACAATGAGCAGTTCTTC.

This rearrangement joins TRBV5-5 to TRBJ2-6; D perhaps matches TRBD1 (6 bases). CDR1 and CDR2 (germline): SGHKS, YYEKEE (reference sequence). With 0 bases removed from V and 0 bases from J, the gap between germline ends came to 10 bases. The CDR3 consists of 17 residues. The CDR3 bases are TGTGCCAGCAGCTTGGGACAGGTGATCTCTGGGGCCAACGTCCTGACTTTC. It codes for CASSLGQVISGANVLTF.

The V call is TRBV6-1, the J call TRBJ2-7, with 8 bases lining up with TRBD1. V was clipped by 5 bases and J by 2 bases; unmatched bases: 5. Germline CDR1 and CDR2: MNHNS and SASEGT. The length of the CDR3 is 14 residues. Here the CDR3 DNA reads TGTGCCAGCAGTAAAGGGACAGGAGCCTACGAGCAGTACTTC. Amino acid sequence: CASSKGTGAYEQYF.

The rearrangement uses TRBV29-1 and TRBJ2-2; D is possibly TRBD1 (5 bases). Looked up from germline, CDR1 is SQVTM and CDR2 is ANQGSEA. The CDR3 sequence is 15 residues long. Trimming took off 3 bases at V and 6 bases at J, with 17 bases between the two ends. DNA of the CDR3: TGCAGCGTTGAGGAAGGCAGGGTAGGGGCCGGGGAGCTGTTTTTT. It is translated as CSVEEGRVGAGELFF.

The chain has TRBV5-8 and TRBJ2-5; no clear D. CDR1 and CDR2 from the germline V gene are SGHTS and YDEGEE. This CDR3 spans 12 amino acids. Trimming shortened V by 2 bases and J by 5 bases, and 7 bases separated the two germline ends. The CDR3 protein is CASSLVVETQYF. Here the CDR3 DNA reads TGTGCCAGCAGCTTAGTTGTGGAGACCCAGTACTTC.